This T cell receptor beta chain is drawn from a study of T-cell reconstitution after alpha-beta-depleted transplantation in children. General study findings and limits: As was reported, about two months after transplant, alpha-beta T cells came from several hundred expanded graft clones. T cells produced anew were the main source of T-cell counts and diversity one year after transplant. Surviving recipient T cells and intrathymic progenitors accounted for some patients' high TCRbeta diversity at day 60.

Unique molecular identifiers tagged the TCRbeta library. One entry per CDR3 protein, called by TCRdb with MiXCR from the PCR reads. This repertoire shows hundreds of thousands of distinct CDR3 sequences, roughly 25% found once; its top ten account for about 5%. The CDR3 extends over 15 amino acids. Germline CDR1 and CDR2: DFQATT and SNEGSKA (reference sequence). With 4 bases clipped from V and 6 bases from J, the junction kept 9 bases outside the gene matches. This clonotype came up a few times. Antigen unknown. The chain links TRBV20-1 to TRBJ2-1, with 10 bases aligning to TRBD2. This TCR came from a female patient aged 2-9 years who had a stem cell transplant for congenital amegakaryocytic thrombocytopenia, so the T cells may come from the graft donor. Sequences were derived from PBMCs, mostly from graft donor cells, sampled 360 days after TCRalphabeta/CD19-depleted stem cell transplant. The CDR3 nucleotides read TGCAGTGCTACAAGCGGGGGGGCCTGGGTCAATGAGCAGTTCTTC. Its protein product is CSATSGGAWVNEQFF.